One and the same sample provided the 22 T cell receptor beta chains below, sequenced in a study of T cells after yellow fever vaccination. Using its own MiXCR run on the 5' RACE reads, TCRdb lists one record per CDR3 protein. The data contain about 300,000 distinct CDR3 sequences, 8.5% to 10% of them singletons. This sample comprised CD4+ T cells sorted from PBMCs, obtained 5 days after the yellow fever booster vaccination. These receptors were obtained from a young man who received the YFV17D yellow fever vaccine.

This clonotype occurred a few times. The chain employs TRBV5-1 and TRBJ2-7; 10 nucleotides align to TRBD2. V trimming: 3 bases; J trimming: 2 bases; junction bases outside the gene matches: 5. Germline lookup yields CDR1 SGHRS and CDR2 YFSETQ. CDR3 length: 15 residues. CDR3 sequence: CASSWGTSETYEQYF. For the CDR3, the DNA is TGCGCCAGCAGCTGGGGGACTAGCGAAACCTACGAGCAGTACTTC.

This clonotype was counted only a few times. The chain employs TRBV20-1 and TRBJ2-5, with D possibly TRBD2 on 6 matching bases. This CDR3 contains 12 residues. CDR1 DFQATT and CDR2 SNEGSKA come from the germline V gene (reference sequence). The V end lost 5 bases, the J end lost 9 bases, and 16 bases lay between the germline ends. CDR3 loop: CSAGGDVWAQYF. The CDR3 DNA reads TGCAGTGCTGGCGGGGACGTATGGGCCCAGTACTTC.

This rearrangement joins TRBV2 to TRBJ2-5, with a tentative D call TRBD1 (5 bases). The CDR3 has 13 amino acids. Germline V lookup: CDR1 SNHLY, CDR2 FYNNEI. Deletions cut 10 bases from V and 1 base from J, with 13 bases between. The CDR3 DNA is TGTGCCACGGGTAGCAGGGCCCAAGAGACCCAGTACTTC. Translation: CATGSRAQETQYF.

This clonotype was seen a few times. The rearrangement joins TRBV28 to TRBJ1-5; D might be TRBD1 (5 bases). The CDR3 is 14 residues long. Germline assignment: CDR1 MDHEN and CDR2 SYDVKM. V was pared by 6 bases and J by 9 bases, with 18 bases between. The CDR3 DNA is TGTGCCAGCAGCCCCGCCGCAGGAAGGGGGCCCCAGCATTTT. Its protein is CASSPAAGRGPQHF.

This chain connects TRBV7-3 to TRBJ2-5; 8 positions match TRBD2. Germline CDR1 reads SGHTA; CDR2 reads FQGTGA. The CDR3 is 14 residues long. Trimming took 2 bases from V and 5 from J; bases not matched to a gene: 4. The CDR3 is CASSLRGGLETQYF. The CDR3, as DNA: TGTGCCAGCAGCTTACGGGGGGGCCTGGAGACCCAGTACTTC.

This clonotype appeared many times. This sequence joins TRBV5-4 and TRBJ1-1; D is ambiguous. The CDR3 spans 15 residues. The V end was cut by 0 bases, the J end by 0 bases, with 9 bases between. The germline gives CDR1 SGHNT, CDR2 YYREEE (reference sequence). The CDR3 DNA sequence: TGTGCCAGCAGCTTGGGTCCGGGCATGAACACTGAAGCTTTCTTT. Translating it yields CASSLGPGMNTEAFF.

This chain uses TRBV6-5 with TRBJ2-1; D is unresolved. Germline V CDR1 and CDR2: MNHEY, SVGAGI. V shed 6 bases and J shed 5 bases, with 11 bases lying between them. The CDR3 spans 13 residues. The CDR3 region is CASSRAIDNEQFF. The DNA of the CDR3 is TGTGCCAGCAGCCGGGCCATCGACAATGAGCAGTTCTTC.

The J gene is TRBJ2-1, the V gene TRBV20-1, with TRBD2 identical over 10 bases. Trimming took 6 bases from V and 2 from J; bases not matched to a gene: 4. CDR3 length equals 14 residues. CDR1 and CDR2 (germline): DFQATT, SNEGSKA (reference sequence). The CDR3 loop is CSAAAGGPYNEQFF. For the CDR3, the DNA is TGCAGTGCCGCAGCGGGGGGGCCCTACAATGAGCAGTTCTTC.

This chain connects TRBV7-2 to TRBJ1-2; weak D call: TRBD1 (6 bases). Germline values: CDR1 SGHTA, CDR2 FQGNSA. V lost 5 bases and J 7 bases, leaving 14 bases between the germline ends. The CDR3 contains 13 residues. The CDR3 nucleotides are TGTGCCAGCAGCGAGGATAGGGGGACTGGCTACACCTTC. This codes for CASSEDRGTGYTF.

This clonotype was recorded at least ten times. The chain has TRBV7-2 and TRBJ1-2; no clear D. The length of the CDR3 is 13 residues. V lost 3 bases and J 6 bases, leaving 11 bases between the germline ends. Germline V gene data show CDR1 as SGHTA and CDR2 as FQGNSA. CDR3 loop: CASSFLSRDGYTF. CDR3 nucleotide sequence: TGTGCCAGCAGCTTCTTATCCCGGGATGGCTACACCTTC.

The chain recombines TRBV20-1 with TRBJ1-2; D is unresolved. Germline loops: CDR1 DFQATT, CDR2 SNEGSKA (reference sequence). Trimming removed 0 bases from V and 4 bases from J, with 9 bases in between. The CDR3 spans 13 residues. The CDR3 DNA reads TGCAGTGCTAGAGATCTGCAGATCTATGGCTACACCTTC. Its translation is CSARDLQIYGYTF.

This clonotype was counted at least ten times. The rearrangement links TRBV5-1 to TRBJ1-6; no reliable D call. This CDR3 spans 15 amino acids. V was trimmed by 1 base and J by 5 bases, leaving 10 bases between them. Looked up from germline, CDR1 is SGHRS and CDR2 is YFSETQ. This CDR3 is CASSLRTANNSPLHF. The CDR3 nucleotides read TGCGCCAGCAGCTTGAGGACCGCCAATAATTCACCCCTCCACTTT. Together with reference TRBV5-1 and TRBJ1-6, the CDR3 gives the full variable domain: KAGVTQTPRYLIKTRGQQVTLSCSPISGHRSVSWYQQTPGQGLQFLFEYFSETQRNKGNFPGRFSGRQFSNSRSEMNVSTLELGDSALYLCASSLRTANNSPLHFGNGTRLTVT.

The chain combines TRBV27 with TRBJ2-3; D ambiguous. Germline V gene data show CDR1 as MNHEY and CDR2 as SMNVEV (reference sequence). V lost 4 bases, J lost 2 bases, and 19 bases lay in between. The CDR3 contains 17 residues. CDR3 DNA sequence: TGTGCCAGCAGTTCTGGTCACGGAAGGCCCCTCACAGATACGCAGTATTTT. Its translation: CASSSGHGRPLTDTQYF.

This clonotype was recorded many times. V gene TRBV12-3 or TRBV12-4 combines with J gene TRBJ1-4; a weak D match, TRBD1 (6 bases). V was trimmed by 5 bases and J by 8 bases, leaving 12 bases between them. The CDR3 length is 13 residues. CDR3 loop: CASSPRQEEKLFF. Written as DNA, the CDR3 is TGTGCCAGCAGTCCCCGACAGGAGGAAAAACTGTTTTTT.

The chain is built from TRBV2 and TRBJ2-7; D gene ambiguous. Trimming stripped 5 bases from V and 0 bases from J, with 11 bases between. This CDR3 has 14 residues. The V gene's germline CDR1 is SNHLY and CDR2 FYNNEI. The CDR3 bases are TGTGCCAGCAGTATCTCGACCCACTCCTACGAGCAGTACTTC. Translation gives CASSISTHSYEQYF.

The CDR3 is CASSLEAGSSYNEQFF. The CDR3, as DNA: TGTGCCAGCAGCTTAGAAGCAGGGAGCTCCTACAATGAGCAGTTCTTC. The rearrangement links TRBV7-2 to TRBJ2-1; D assignment may be TRBD1 or TRBD2 (5 bases each). The ends were cut back, 1 base at V and 0 bases at J, with 10 bases in the middle. Germline V gene sequence: CDR1 SGHTA, CDR2 FQGNSA. The CDR3 is made up of 16 amino acids.

This clonotype was counted ten times or more. The gene calls are TRBV14 and TRBJ2-2; D gene unclear. Germline values: CDR1 SGHDN, CDR2 FVKESK. Trimming pared 0 bases from V and 4 bases from J, leaving 12 bases between. This CDR3 has 16 amino acids. The CDR3 loop reads CASSQDRNFPTGELFF. In nucleotides, the CDR3 is TGTGCCAGCAGCCAAGATCGGAATTTCCCCACCGGGGAGCTGTTTTTT.

This clonotype was seen a handful of times. The rearrangement joins TRBV6-1 to TRBJ1-2, with a weak D call TRBD1 (6 bases). There are 14 residues in the CDR3. Trimming removed 7 bases from V and 3 bases from J, with 15 bases in between. The V gene's germline CDR1 is MNHNS and CDR2 SASEGT. DNA for the CDR3: TGTGCCAGCACCGTAGGTGGGACATACTATGGCTACACCTTC. This gives the protein CASTVGGTYYGYTF.

This clonotype was counted between two and nine times. The chain employs TRBV2 and TRBJ2-2; 9 bases align to TRBD1. The germline gives CDR1 SNHLY, CDR2 FYNNEI. With 5 bases clipped from V and 6 bases from J, the junction kept 10 bases outside the gene matches. The CDR3 sequence is 16 residues long. The CDR3 coding sequence is TGTGCCAGCAGTCCTCCGGGACAGGGTACAGCCGGGGAGCTGTTTTTT. It is translated as CASSPPGQGTAGELFF.

Only a few counts were recorded for this clonotype. This chain uses TRBV12-3 or TRBV12-4 with TRBJ2-2, with 10 bases that match TRBD1. This CDR3 is built from 16 residues. Germline trimming cut 5 bases from V and 4 bases from J; bases unmatched to any gene: 7. As DNA, the CDR3 is TGTGCCAGCAGTGACTCCGACAGGGGGCTCACCGGGGAGCTGTTTTTT. It is translated as CASSDSDRGLTGELFF.

This clonotype was detected many times. This chain uses TRBV4-1 with TRBJ1-6; D is ambiguous. The germline gives CDR1 MGHRA, CDR2 YSYEKL. The ends were cut back, 5 bases at V and 10 bases at J, with 12 bases in the middle. There are 13 residues in the CDR3. CDR3 in amino acids: CASSSGPDSPLHF. The CDR3 bases are TGCGCCAGCAGCAGCGGTCCAGACTCACCCCTCCACTTT.

Only a few counts were recorded for this clonotype. For the CDR3, the DNA is TGTGCCAGCAGCCACCTGACTAGCGGAGTGTCTAGCACAGATACGCAGTATTTT. The encoded protein is CASSHLTSGVSSTDTQYF. The genes are TRBV7-2 and TRBJ2-3, with 9 nucleotides matching TRBD2. The CDR3 contains 18 residues. Germline lookup yields CDR1 SGHTA and CDR2 FQGNSA. V shed 5 bases, J shed 0 bases, and the junction held 12 bases outside the gene matches.